The next 22 T cell receptor beta chains were all read from a single sample in a study of shared clonotypes between healthy human individuals. TCRdb's copy holds only in-frame clones and misses some; the assay was immunoSEQ multiplex PCR. Among around 510,000 clones listed, 95% to 96% were seen once. What was sequenced was naive CD4+ T cells sorted from blood. Subset of the sample: CD45RA+ positively selected. The source of these receptors is a woman in her twenties or thirties in good health.

The rearrangement uses TRBV28 and TRBJ1-2; maybe TRBD1 (5 bases). Germline values: CDR1 MDHEN, CDR2 SYDVKM. V was pared by 3 bases and J by 8 bases, with 13 bases between. The CDR3 runs to 13 residues. The CDR3, as DNA: TGTGCCAGCAGTTTTCGGCAGGGTGGGGGCTACACCTTC. Its translation is CASSFRQGGGYTF.

The chain has TRBV2 and TRBJ1-1; weak D call: TRBD1 (5 bases). V was pared by 8 bases and J by 5 bases, with 15 bases between. CDR3 length equals 13 residues. The germline V gene has CDR1 SNHLY and CDR2 FYNNEI. The CDR3 region has the DNA TGTGCCAGCTTCCTAGTCGGGGGTACTGAAGCTTTCTTT. Its protein is CASFLVGGTEAFF.

The rearrangement links TRBV5-1 to TRBJ1-5; 11 positions agree with TRBD1. Germline CDR1 is SGHRS and CDR2 is YFSETQ. The CDR3 extends over 15 amino acids. Trimming took 4 bases from V and 7 from J; bases not matched to a gene: 7. CDR3 DNA sequence: TGCGCCAGCAGCAGGACAGGGGGCGCACAGCAGCCCCAGCATTTT. Translating gives CASSRTGGAQQPQHF. Full variable domain (outside the CDR3, taken from reference TRBV5-1 and TRBJ1-5): KAGVTQTPRYLIKTRGQQVTLSCSPISGHRSVSWYQQTPGQGLQFLFEYFSETQRNKGNFPGRFSGRQFSNSRSEMNVSTLELGDSALYLCASSRTGGAQQPQHFGDGTRLSIL.

On this clone itself: At the DNA level, this CDR3 is encoded by other sequences in the same sample as well. V gene TRBV19 combines with J gene TRBJ2-1, with D perhaps assigned TRBD1 or TRBD2 (5 bases each). Germline V gene sequence: CDR1 LNHDA, CDR2 SQIVND (reference sequence). V was clipped by 9 bases and J by 4 bases, with 13 bases between them. The CDR3 loop spans 13 amino acids. In nucleotides, the CDR3 is TGTGCCAGCCGGGACCCTCCGTACAATGAGCAGTTCTTC. The encoded protein is CASRDPPYNEQFF.

The genes are TRBV7-2 and TRBJ2-3; D is unresolved. Germline CDR1 reads SGHTA; CDR2 reads FQGNSA. V was shortened by 5 bases and J by 0 bases, with 9 bases between the two germline ends. CDR3 size: 14 residues. The CDR3: CASSPLTSTDTQYF. The DNA for the CDR3 is TGTGCCAGCAGCCCCCTTACTAGCACAGATACGCAGTATTTT.

V usage is TRBV27 and J usage is TRBJ2-7, with a weak D call TRBD1 (5 bases). The germline V gene has CDR1 MNHEY and CDR2 SMNVEV (reference sequence). The ends were cut back, 6 bases at V and 2 bases at J, with 8 bases in the middle. The CDR3 is 12 residues long. CDR3 in DNA: TGTGCCAGCAGCCCCAGGGCCTACGAGCAGTACTTC. Its translation is CASSPRAYEQYF.

V usage is TRBV6-1 and J usage is TRBJ2-7, with 10 bases that match TRBD2. The CDR3 runs 17 residues. Germline V gene lookup returns CDR1 MNHNS and CDR2 SASEGT. The V segment lost 2 bases and the J segment 4 bases; nucleotides outside the gene matches: 11. The CDR3, as DNA: TGTGCCAGCAGTGAACTATTAACTCTAGCGGGAGTTTACGAGCAGTACTTC. This encodes CASSELLTLAGVYEQYF.

Regarding this clone: Other DNA sequences in this specimen translate into the identical CDR3. V and J are TRBV28 and TRBJ1-5, with unresolved D. Germline V gene lookup returns CDR1 MDHEN and CDR2 SYDVKM. The CDR3 has 12 amino acids. V was cut by 3 bases and J by 9 bases, with 9 bases left in between. The CDR3 bases are TGTGCCAGCAGTTTCCCCCAAGGGCCCCAGCATTTT. Its translation is CASSFPQGPQHF. The variable domain in full, completed from reference TRBV28 and TRBJ1-5, reads DVKVTQSSRYLVKRTGEKVFLECVQDMDHENMFWYRQDPGLGLRLIYFSYDVKMKEKGDIPEGYSVSREKKERFSLILESASTNQTSMYLCASSFPQGPQHFGDGTRLSIL.

The V and J genes are TRBV28 and TRBJ2-5, with D possibly being TRBD2 (6 bases). Trimming shortened V by 1 base and J by 6 bases, and 21 bases separated the two germline ends. The CDR3 spans 17 residues. Germline V gives CDR1 MDHEN, CDR2 SYDVKM. The CDR3 DNA reads as TGTGCCAGCAGTTTATCCCGGACTACCGGAGTGATTCAGACCCAGTACTTC. This gives the protein CASSLSRTTGVIQTQYF.

The V gene is TRBV19, the J gene TRBJ1-2, with 8 bases matching TRBD1. Germline V lookup: CDR1 LNHDA, CDR2 SQIVND (reference sequence). The J segment lost 3 bases and the V segment lost 6 bases, leaving 3 bases of the junction unmatched. The CDR3 loop spans 13 amino acids. The CDR3 reads CASRGQGHYGYTF. CDR3 sequence (DNA): TGTGCCAGTAGAGGACAGGGTCACTATGGCTACACCTTC.

This chain joins TRBV11-2 and TRBJ2-1; perhaps TRBD1 as D (5 bases). Per the germline V gene, CDR1 is SGHAT and CDR2 is FQNNGV. The CDR3 length is 12 residues. Trimming stripped 5 bases from V and 12 bases from J, with 14 bases between. CDR3 DNA: TGTGCCAGCAGCGCGGAAGGGGTTAGGCAGTTCTTC. It encodes CASSAEGVRQFF.

The rearrangement joins TRBV29-1 to TRBJ1-1; no firm D call. Trimming removed 4 bases from V and 4 bases from J, with 10 bases in between. There are 12 residues in the CDR3. Germline V gives CDR1 SQVTM, CDR2 ANQGSEA. CDR3 sequence reads: CSVVLVRTEAFF. The CDR3 bases are TGCAGCGTTGTTTTGGTTCGCACTGAAGCTTTCTTT.

The V and J genes are TRBV2 and TRBJ1-2; D unresolved. The CDR3 sequence is 12 residues long. Trimming stripped 7 bases from V and 4 bases from J, with 10 bases between. Looked up from germline, CDR1 is SNHLY and CDR2 is FYNNEI. CDR3 DNA: TGTGCCAGCAAGGGTCTGATCTATGGCTACACCTTC. Translated, it gives CASKGLIYGYTF.

This rearrangement joins TRBV5-1 to TRBJ2-2; tentative D call: TRBD1 (5 bases). This CDR3 contains 16 residues. Deletions cut 4 bases from V and 4 bases from J, with 17 bases between. Germline V gene sequence: CDR1 SGHRS, CDR2 YFSETQ. The CDR3 spells CASSPEPGSGTGELFF. The CDR3 nucleotides read TGCGCCAGCAGCCCAGAACCAGGGTCGGGCACCGGGGAGCTGTTTTTT.

The gene calls are TRBV4-1 and TRBJ2-3; possible D gene TRBD1, 6 bases. V was shortened by 0 bases and J by 2 bases, with 15 bases between the two germline ends. This CDR3 spans 17 amino acids. Germline values: CDR1 MGHRA, CDR2 YSYEKL. For the CDR3, the DNA is TGCGCCAGCAGCCAAGAGGGGGCTGGCCCGATCACAGATACGCAGTATTTT. Its translation: CASSQEGAGPITDTQYF.

This chain connects TRBV30 to TRBJ2-7; perhaps TRBD2 as D (6 bases). Germline V gives CDR1 GTSNPN, CDR2 SVGIG (reference sequence). Trimming stripped 5 bases from V and 3 bases from J, with 14 bases between. This CDR3 has 13 amino acids. CDR3 DNA sequence: TGTGCCTGGGGCGGAGGGAGCTACTACGAGCAGTACTTC. Its protein is CAWGGGSYYEQYF.

In this sample, this clone turned up once. Other DNA sequences in this sample translate to the same CDR3. This rearrangement joins TRBV28 to TRBJ2-7; D might be TRBD1 or TRBD2, each matching 5 bases. Germline V gene data show CDR1 as MDHEN and CDR2 as SYDVKM. Trimming shortened V by 5 bases and J by 2 bases, and 13 bases separated the two germline ends. The CDR3 contains 14 residues. The CDR3 is CASSLGGGPYEQYF. The DNA for the CDR3 is TGTGCCAGCAGTCTTGGTGGGGGTCCCTACGAGCAGTACTTC.

V and J are TRBV29-1 and TRBJ2-3; D call uncertain. The V end lost 1 base, the J end lost 0 bases, and 5 bases lay between the germline ends. The CDR3 runs 13 residues. From germline, CDR1 is SQVTM and CDR2 ANQGSEA. The DNA of the CDR3 is TGCAGCGTTGAAGGGACCAGCACAGATACGCAGTATTTT. Its protein product is CSVEGTSTDTQYF.

The V and J genes are TRBV19 and TRBJ2-5, with 11 bases lining up with TRBD2. J gave up 3 bases and V 4 bases, and 7 bases lay outside the gene matches. This CDR3 is 16 amino acids long. Germline CDR1 LNHDA, CDR2 SQIVND (reference sequence). In DNA form, the CDR3 reads TGTGCCAGTAGTACAGGACTAGCGGGCGAGAAAGAGACCCAGTACTTC. Translated: CASSTGLAGEKETQYF. Using reference TRBV19 and TRBJ2-5 for the parts outside the CDR3, the full variable domain is DGGITQSPKYLFRKEGQNVTLSCEQNLNHDAMYWYRQDPGQGLRLIYYSQIVNDFQKGDIAEGYSVSREKKESFPLTVTSAQKNPTAFYLCASSTGLAGEKETQYFGPGTRLLVL.

The chain has TRBV19 and TRBJ1-1, with TRBD1 identical over 11 bases. V lost 2 bases, J lost 4 bases, and 12 bases stayed unmatched. The CDR3 spans 18 residues. Germline CDR1 LNHDA, CDR2 SQIVND (reference sequence). CDR3 protein: CASSILRGGQGVGTEAFF. CDR3 nucleotides: TGTGCCAGTAGTATACTGCGTGGGGGACAGGGGGTAGGCACTGAAGCTTTCTTT.

The chain couples TRBV10-2 to TRBJ1-4; the D is unclear. Germline V gives CDR1 WSHSY, CDR2 SAAADI. The CDR3 sequence is 14 residues long. Trimming stripped 3 bases from V and 5 bases from J, with 10 bases between. The CDR3 nucleotides are TGCGCCAGCAGTGATTACGGACTGAATGAAAAACTGTTTTTT. This sequence encodes CASSDYGLNEKLFF.

The rearrangement links TRBV19 to TRBJ2-2, with TRBD1 matching over 12 bases. CDR1 and CDR2 from the germline V gene are LNHDA and SQIVND (reference sequence). The CDR3 extends over 16 amino acids. V was clipped by 3 bases and J by 6 bases; unmatched bases: 5. DNA for the CDR3: TGTGCCAGTAGTATCTGGGGACAGGGGGCGTCCGGGGAGCTGTTTTTT. This codes for CASSIWGQGASGELFF. Complete variable domain (other parts from reference TRBV19 and TRBJ2-2): DGGITQSPKYLFRKEGQNVTLSCEQNLNHDAMYWYRQDPGQGLRLIYYSQIVNDFQKGDIAEGYSVSREKKESFPLTVTSAQKNPTAFYLCASSIWGQGASGELFFGEGSRLTVL.